This TCR beta chain was recovered during a study of T cells in Graves' hyperthyroidism and ophthalmopathy. Study as a whole: At the time of initial diagnosis and before any treatment, peripheral blood was collected. Study-wide results and limits: A model using 13 V-J features told ophthalmopathy apart from stable hyperthyroidism. Blood held most thyroid clonotypes expanded above 0.001 frequency.

What was amplified from RNA transcripts were TCR beta CDR3 regions. When the TCR CDR3 underwent first-round RT-PCR, the HTBI primer set was used. TCRdb re-called the multiplex PCR reads with MiXCR, one entry per CDR3 protein. The sample records about 180,000 distinct CDR3 sequences, more than 15% being singletons. This clonotype was recorded at least ten times. What it recognizes is unknown. Patients aged 18 to 65 had newly diagnosed hyperthyroidism lasting under 2 months. V shed 3 bases, J shed 5 bases, and the junction held 14 bases outside the gene matches. The germline V gene has CDR1 SGHKS and CDR2 YYEKEE (reference sequence). This CDR3 comprises 17 residues.

The sequence came from a woman aged 50 to 60 with Graves' hyperthyroidism. This chain uses TRBV5-5 with TRBJ2-7; 10 bases map to TRBD1. The sequenced sample was blood. The CDR3: CASSSRDRGSYSHEQYF. CDR3 bases: TGTGCCAGCAGCTCCCGGGACAGGGGCTCTTATAGCCACGAGCAGTACTTC.